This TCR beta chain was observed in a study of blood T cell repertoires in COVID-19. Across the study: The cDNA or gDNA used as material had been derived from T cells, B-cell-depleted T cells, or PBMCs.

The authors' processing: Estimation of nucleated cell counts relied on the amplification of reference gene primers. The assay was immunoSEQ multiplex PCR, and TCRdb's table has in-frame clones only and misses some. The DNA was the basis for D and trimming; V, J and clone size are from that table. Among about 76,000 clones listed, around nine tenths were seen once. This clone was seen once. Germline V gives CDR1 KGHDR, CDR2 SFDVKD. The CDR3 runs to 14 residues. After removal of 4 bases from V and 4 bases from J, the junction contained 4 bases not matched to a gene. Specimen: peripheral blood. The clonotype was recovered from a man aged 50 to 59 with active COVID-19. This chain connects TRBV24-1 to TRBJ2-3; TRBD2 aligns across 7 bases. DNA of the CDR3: TGTGCCACCAGTGAGGGGACTACCCCAGATACGCAGTATTTT. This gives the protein CATSEGTTPDTQYF.